A selection of T cell receptor beta chains follows, all from one sample in a study of blood T cell repertoires in COVID-19. The protocol was immunoSEQ multiplex PCR, while the TCRdb copy is restricted to in-frame clones and leaves out a portion. The sample shows 120,000 to 150,000 clones, over 70% of them seen only once. The sequenced sample consisted of PBMCs or T cells enriched from blood (not recorded which). The receptors come from a middle-aged man in a cohort exposed to, infected with or recovered from COVID-19 (not recorded which). CDR3s include the opening cysteine and the closing phenylalanine or tryptophan. The order of the fields is D gene, J gene, clone size, V gene, CDR3 protein, CDR3 DNA. The D gene is left open where the match is weak. Size tells how often a clone was seen (once, few, many) or the class of an expanded clone, and some rows leave it out.

D: -; J: TRBJ1-2; size: -; V: TRBV28; CDR3: CASSLARVNYGYTF; DNA: TGTGCCAGCAGTTTAGCACGGGTAAACTATGGCTACACCTTC
D: TRBD1; J: TRBJ2-4; size: -; V: TRBV29-1; CDR3: CSVARQGGNIQYF; DNA: TGCAGCGTTGCCCGACAGGGGGGGAACATTCAGTACTTC
D: -; J: TRBJ2-7; size: -; V: TRBV10-2; CDR3: CASIPDSYEQYF; DNA: TGCGCCAGCATCCCGGACTCTTACGAGCAGTACTTC
D: -; J: TRBJ1-1; size: few; V: TRBV12-5; CDR3: CASGLSEAFF; DNA: TGTGCTAGTGGCCTATCTGAAGCTTTCTTT
D: -; J: TRBJ1-5; size: once; V: TRBV28; CDR3: CASEGFSNQPQHF; DNA: TGTGCCAGTGAGGGTTTTAGCAATCAGCCCCAGCATTTT
D: -; J: TRBJ2-2; size: -; V: TRBV13; CDR3: CASSPGNTGELFF; DNA: TGTGCCAGCAGCCCCGGGAACACCGGGGAGCTGTTTTTT
D: -; J: TRBJ1-2; size: -; V: TRBV30; CDR3: CAWRADYGYTF; DNA: TGTGCCTGGAGGGCAGACTATGGCTACACCTTC
D: TRBD1; J: TRBJ1-6; size: -; V: TRBV27; CDR3: CASSLPPGQGYRPLHF; DNA: TGTGCCAGCAGTTTACCCCCGGGACAGGGGTACCGACCCCTCCACTTT
D: TRBD2; J: TRBJ2-7; size: -; V: TRBV5-4; CDR3: CASSFGTSPYEQYF; DNA: TGTGCCAGCAGCTTCGGGACTAGCCCCTACGAGCAGTACTTC
D: -; J: TRBJ2-1; size: -; V: TRBV18; CDR3: CASSAEAGSYNEQFF; DNA: TGTGCCAGCTCAGCCGAGGCGGGATCCTACAATGAGCAGTTCTTC
D: -; J: TRBJ1-1; size: -; V: TRBV29-1; CDR3: CSVETGGMMAFF; DNA: TGCAGCGTTGAGACGGGGGGCATGATGGCTTTCTTT
D: TRBD2; J: TRBJ2-5; size: -; V: TRBV9; CDR3: CASSVGSGRAGETQYF; DNA: TGTGCCAGCAGCGTAGGTAGCGGGAGGGCCGGGGAGACCCAGTACTTC
D: -; J: TRBJ1-5; size: -; V: TRBV6-5; CDR3: CASSYSSSNQPQHF; DNA: TGTGCCAGCAGTTACTCTAGCAGCAATCAGCCCCAGCATTTT
D: TRBD2; J: TRBJ2-7; size: -; V: TRBV5-4; CDR3: CASMREASSYEQYF; DNA: TGTGCCAGCATGCGGGAGGCGAGCTCCTACGAGCAGTACTTC
D: -; J: TRBJ2-5; size: -; V: TRBV5-1; CDR3: CASSKTLQETQYF; DNA: TGCGCCAGCAGCAAGACTCTGCAAGAGACCCAGTACTTC
D: TRBD1; J: TRBJ2-5; size: -; V: TRBV18; CDR3: CASSRDRVQETQYF; DNA: TGTGCCAGCTCACGGGACAGGGTCCAAGAGACCCAGTACTTC
D: TRBD1; J: TRBJ1-1; size: -; V: TRBV11-2; CDR3: CASSLDGTGPTEAFF; DNA: TGTGCCAGCAGCTTAGATGGGACAGGTCCCACTGAAGCTTTCTTT
D: TRBD2; J: TRBJ2-5; size: -; V: TRBV28; CDR3: CASNSGGGAQETQYF; DNA: TGTGCCAGCAACTCGGGCGGGGGGGCCCAAGAGACCCAGTACTTC
D: TRBD1; J: TRBJ2-1; size: few; V: TRBV19; CDR3: CASSAEDRVWEQFF; DNA: TGTGCCAGTAGTGCAGAGGACAGGGTTTGGGAGCAGTTCTTC
D: -; J: TRBJ1-5; size: -; V: TRBV28; CDR3: CASSLSGWVQPQHF; DNA: TGTGCCAGCAGTCTGTCAGGGTGGGTGCAGCCCCAGCATTTT
D: TRBD1; J: TRBJ1-4; size: -; V: TRBV30; CDR3: CAWSSRTGNEKLFF; DNA: TGTGCCTGGAGTTCACGGACAGGGAATGAAAAACTGTTTTTT
D: -; J: TRBJ1-5; size: few; V: TRBV5-1; CDR3: CASSPAGGSNQPQHF; DNA: TGCGCCAGCAGCCCGGCGGGTGGCAGCAATCAGCCCCAGCATTTT
D: -; J: TRBJ2-7; size: -; V: TRBV15; CDR3: CATSRDTGGYEQYF; DNA: TGTGCCACCAGCAGAGACACAGGCGGCTACGAGCAGTACTTC
D: TRBD1; J: TRBJ2-3; size: -; V: TRBV29-1; CDR3: CSVGTGARDTQYF; DNA: TGCAGCGTTGGGACAGGGGCCAGGGATACGCAGTATTTT
D: -; J: TRBJ2-7; size: few; V: TRBV7-2; CDR3: CASSLVSRYEQYF; DNA: TGTGCCAGCAGCTTAGTTAGCCGCTACGAGCAGTACTTC
D: TRBD2; J: TRBJ2-3; size: -; V: TRBV3-1/TRBV3-2; CDR3: CASSRGLDGDTQYF; DNA: TGTGCCAGCAGCCGGGGACTAGACGGAGATACGCAGTATTTT
D: -; J: TRBJ1-2; size: -; V: TRBV7-3; CDR3: CASSLPTGYGYTF; DNA: TGTGCCAGCAGCCTCCCGACAGGTTATGGCTACACCTTC
D: TRBD2; J: TRBJ2-5; size: -; V: TRBV5-4; CDR3: CASSLGVAGGLETQYF; DNA: TGTGCCAGCAGCTTGGGGGTAGCGGGAGGCTTGGAGACCCAGTACTTC
D: TRBD2; J: TRBJ2-7; size: -; V: TRBV6-5; CDR3: CASTWTSGRDEQYF; DNA: TGTGCCAGCACCTGGACTAGCGGGAGAGATGAGCAGTACTTC
D: -; J: TRBJ1-5; size: -; V: TRBV15; CDR3: CATSVRISNQPQHF; DNA: TGTGCCACCAGCGTCAGGATTAGCAATCAGCCCCAGCATTTT
D: -; J: TRBJ1-5; size: -; V: TRBV7-2; CDR3: CASSLTAGGNQPQHF; DNA: TGTGCCAGCAGCTTGACAGCGGGGGGCAATCAGCCCCAGCATTTT
D: TRBD1; J: TRBJ1-5; size: -; V: TRBV19; CDR3: CASSGGSRQGRGNQPQHF; DNA: TGTGCCAGTAGTGGGGGCAGTAGACAGGGGAGAGGCAATCAGCCCCAGCATTTT
D: -; J: TRBJ1-5; size: -; V: TRBV7-2; CDR3: CASSLGRVQPQHF; DNA: TGTGCCAGCAGCCTCGGCAGGGTTCAGCCCCAGCATTTT
D: -; J: TRBJ2-1; size: -; V: TRBV5-6; CDR3: CASSPGAVVADEQFF; DNA: TGTGCCAGCAGCCCGGGTGCGGTGGTAGCCGATGAGCAGTTCTTC
D: -; J: TRBJ1-1; size: -; V: TRBV5-1; CDR3: CASRDNGEAFF; DNA: TGCGCCAGCAGGGACAACGGTGAAGCTTTCTTT
D: TRBD2; J: TRBJ2-3; size: -; V: TRBV5-4; CDR3: CASSTAGVGTDTQYF; DNA: TGTGCTAGCAGCACAGCGGGAGTTGGCACAGATACGCAGTATTTT
D: TRBD2; J: TRBJ2-7; size: few; V: TRBV27; CDR3: CASGAGGSFYEQYF; DNA: TGTGCCAGCGGAGCGGGGGGGTCCTTCTACGAGCAGTACTTC
D: TRBD1; J: TRBJ1-3; size: -; V: TRBV27; CDR3: CASSPGTGSFLYF; DNA: TGTGCCAGCAGTCCCGGGACAGGCAGCTTTCTATATTTT
D: TRBD2; J: TRBJ2-7; size: once; V: TRBV3-1/TRBV3-2; CDR3: CASSHQGLNRYEQYF; DNA: TGTGCCAGCAGCCATCAGGGACTAAATCGCTACGAGCAGTACTTC
D: -; J: TRBJ2-7; size: -; V: TRBV15; CDR3: CATSRDPGQRYEQYF; DNA: TGTGCCACCAGCAGAGATCCCGGACAGCGGTACGAGCAGTACTTC
D: -; J: TRBJ1-2; size: few; V: TRBV6-5; CDR3: CASSYSGTAYGYTF; DNA: TGTGCCAGCAGTTACTCAGGGACTGCCTATGGCTACACCTTC
D: -; J: TRBJ1-5; size: -; V: TRBV4-2; CDR3: CASSLDRYSNQPQHF; DNA: TGTGCCAGCAGCCTCGACAGATATAGCAATCAGCCCCAGCATTTT
D: TRBD2; J: TRBJ2-3; size: -; V: TRBV9; CDR3: CASSGSAGALTDTQYF; DNA: TGTGCCAGCAGCGGGTCAGCGGGGGCCCTCACAGATACGCAGTATTTT
D: -; J: TRBJ2-5; size: -; V: TRBV3-1/TRBV3-2; CDR3: CASSQLPSALQETQYF; DNA: TGTGCCAGCAGCCAACTCCCGTCCGCGTTACAAGAGACCCAGTACTTC
D: TRBD1; J: TRBJ2-7; size: -; V: TRBV5-1; CDR3: CASSWGQGADEQYF; DNA: TGCGCCAGCAGCTGGGGACAGGGGGCTGACGAGCAGTACTTC
D: TRBD2; J: TRBJ2-2; size: -; V: TRBV7-2; CDR3: CASTLSGGNTGELFF; DNA: TGTGCCAGCACACTTAGCGGGGGTAACACCGGGGAGCTGTTTTTT
D: TRBD1; J: TRBJ1-5; size: once; V: TRBV18; CDR3: CASSPTGGPVNQPQHF; DNA: TGTGCCAGCTCCCCGACAGGGGGCCCAGTCAATCAGCCCCAGCATTTT
D: -; J: TRBJ2-7; size: -; V: TRBV12-5; CDR3: CASGTGPYEQYF; DNA: TGTGCTAGTGGTACAGGACCCTACGAGCAGTACTTC
D: TRBD2; J: TRBJ2-1; size: -; V: TRBV10-2; CDR3: CASRPSGALYNEQFF; DNA: TGCGCCAGCAGACCTAGCGGGGCCTTATACAATGAGCAGTTCTTC
D: TRBD2; J: TRBJ2-5; size: -; V: TRBV7-3; CDR3: CASSPAGGGETQYF; DNA: TGTGCCAGCAGCCCAGCGGGAGGAGGGGAGACCCAGTACTTC